Listed below are T cell receptor beta chains from one sample, sequenced in a study of cytomegalovirus exposure and HLA in healthy donors. Produced via immunoSEQ multiplex PCR; TCRdb's table is partial and in-frame only. The repertoire has 150,000 to 200,000 clones, 75% to 90% of them found once; the top ten carry roughly 7.5%. Sample: PBMCs. Source of these receptors: a man between 18 and 35 years old in good health and CMV-seropositive. Each CDR3 is given with its conserved first and last residue. D genes are given only for firm matches. Clone size is stated in some rows and not others, as once, few, many or a class when expanded.

clone_size | j_call | d_call | v_call | cdr3_aa | cdr3_nt
NA | TRBJ2-4 | TRBD1 | TRBV5-1 | CASSPAGQGDIQYF | TGCGCCAGCAGCCCAGCGGGACAGGGCGACATTCAGTACTTC
once | TRBJ1-5 | NA | TRBV6-6 | CASTGEGNQPQHF | TGTGCCAGCACGGGGGAGGGTAATCAGCCCCAGCATTTT
NA | TRBJ2-3 | NA | TRBV4-2 | CASSQGTTADGTDTQYF | TGTGCCAGCAGCCAGGGGACAACGGCGGATGGCACAGATACGCAGTATTTT
NA | TRBJ2-1 | NA | TRBV9 | CASSVLSSADNEQFF | TGTGCCAGCAGCGTATTATCCAGCGCTGACAATGAGCAGTTCTTC
NA | TRBJ2-3 | TRBD2 | TRBV4-2 | CASSQRTSGTDTQYF | TGTGCCAGCAGCCAAAGGACTAGCGGCACAGATACGCAGTATTTT
NA | TRBJ2-5 | NA | TRBV7-7 | CASSLEGLGTQYF | TGTGCCAGCAGCTTAGAGGGACTTGGTACCCAGTACTTC
NA | TRBJ2-1 | NA | TRBV27 | CASNDRTGNYNEQFF | TGTGCCAGCAACGACCGGACGGGGAATTACAATGAGCAGTTCTTC
NA | TRBJ2-1 | TRBD2 | TRBV13 | CASSSGTSGAYNEQFF | TGTGCCAGCAGCTCAGGGACTAGCGGGGCCTACAATGAGCAGTTCTTC
NA | TRBJ2-3 | TRBD2 | TRBV19 | CASSPVEAGGPVADTQYF | TGTGCCAGTAGCCCGGTTGAAGCGGGAGGGCCGGTCGCAGATACGCAGTATTTT
NA | TRBJ2-6 | NA | TRBV7-3 | CASSLRAPPANVLTF | TGTGCCAGCAGCTTAAGGGCCCCTCCGGCCAACGTCCTGACTTTC
NA | TRBJ1-1 | TRBD1 | TRBV27 | CASRLTGSTEAFF | TGTGCCAGCAGGCTGACAGGGAGCACTGAAGCTTTCTTT